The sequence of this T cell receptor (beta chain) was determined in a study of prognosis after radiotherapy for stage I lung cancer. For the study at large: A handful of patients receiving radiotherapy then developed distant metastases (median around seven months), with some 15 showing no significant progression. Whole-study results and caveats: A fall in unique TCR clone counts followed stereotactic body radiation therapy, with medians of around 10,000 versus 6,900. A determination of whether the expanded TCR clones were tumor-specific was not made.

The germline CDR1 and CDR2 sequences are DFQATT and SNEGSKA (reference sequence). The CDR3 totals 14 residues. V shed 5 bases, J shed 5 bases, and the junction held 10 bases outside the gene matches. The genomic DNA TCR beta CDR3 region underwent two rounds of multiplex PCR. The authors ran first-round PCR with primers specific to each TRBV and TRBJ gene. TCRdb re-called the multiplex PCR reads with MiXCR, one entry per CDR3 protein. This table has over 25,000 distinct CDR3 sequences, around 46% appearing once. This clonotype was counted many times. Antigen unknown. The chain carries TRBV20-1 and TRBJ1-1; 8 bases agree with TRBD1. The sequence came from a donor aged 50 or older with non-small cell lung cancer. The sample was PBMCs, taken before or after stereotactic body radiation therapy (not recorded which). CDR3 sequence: CSAGNTGGRTEAFF. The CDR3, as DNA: TGCAGTGCTGGAAATACAGGGGGTAGGACTGAAGCTTTCTTT.